This T cell receptor beta chain was recovered during a study of cytomegalovirus exposure and HLA in healthy donors. Overall study: In an earlier analysis, around 100 million unique TCR beta sequences were found from 150 million to 200 million T cells. There were more than 350 genotyped donors. Of these, about 81% fell in the genetic ancestry cluster associated with self-reported Caucasian donors.

Comment on this clone: Its antigen is not known.

This CDR3 region has 14 residues. CDR1 is LNHDA and CDR2 is SQIVND in the germline V gene (reference sequence). Trimming took off 1 base at V and 7 bases at J, with 13 bases between the two ends. The study's findings and limits: For presence/absence analyses, sequencing depth was assumed to be roughly uniform across donors. Later, an analysis found that common viral pathogens appeared to be linked with several of the most significant clusters.

This PCR relied on a set of 60 Vbeta primers and 13 Jbeta primers. Clones were read by immunoSEQ multiplex PCR, and TCRdb kept only the in-frame ones, dropping some. The profile shows around 94,000 clones, around 79% of them singletons. This receptor was taken from a woman in her forties in good health and CMV-seropositive. Sequencing was done on a sample of PBMCs. This sequence joins TRBV19 and TRBJ1-2; a weak D match, TRBD1 (6 bases). CDR3 nucleotides: TGTGCCAGTAGTATAGGCGACAGGAGAGGTGGCTACACCTTC. Protein: CASSIGDRRGGYTF.